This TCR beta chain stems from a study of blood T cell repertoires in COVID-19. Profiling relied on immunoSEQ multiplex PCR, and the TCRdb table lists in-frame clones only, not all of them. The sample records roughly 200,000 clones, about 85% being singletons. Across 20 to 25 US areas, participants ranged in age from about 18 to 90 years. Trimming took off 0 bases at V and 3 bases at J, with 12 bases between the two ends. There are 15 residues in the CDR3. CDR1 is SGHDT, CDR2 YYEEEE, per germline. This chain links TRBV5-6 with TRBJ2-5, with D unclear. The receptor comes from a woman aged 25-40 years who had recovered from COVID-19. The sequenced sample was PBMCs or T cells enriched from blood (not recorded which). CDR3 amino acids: CASSLVLGRKETQYF. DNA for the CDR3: TGTGCCAGCAGCTTGGTGCTGGGCCGAAAAGAGACCCAGTACTTC.